The entry below gives a single T cell receptor (beta chain) sequence along with its context. TCRdb's table, derived via immunoSEQ multiplex PCR, lists solely in-frame clones and lacks some. This table holds some 70,000 clones, approximately 92% found once. This specimen belongs to a study of technical replicates of blood from several donors. The germline gives CDR1 SNHLY, CDR2 FYNNEI. Trimming removed 5 bases from V and 5 bases from J, with 18 bases in between. This CDR3 contains 15 residues. The chain couples TRBV2 to TRBJ1-2; TRBD1 is a possible D gene (5 bases). The receptor comes from a human donor in good health. Sequenced input: T cells isolated from PBMCs. The CDR3 nucleotides are TGTGCCAGCAGTACTCTCCCGGGCCAGGGATATGGCTACACCTTC. The encoded protein is CASSTLPGQGYGYTF.